The 21 T cell receptor beta chains below all came from one sample that was sequenced in a study of control samples from healthy donors and cancer patients. The assay was immunoSEQ multiplex PCR, and TCRdb's table has in-frame clones only and misses some. This sample has over 70,000 clones, with about 88% found just once. Sequencing was done on a sample of PBMCs. The receptors derive from a woman aged 50 to 60 with colorectal cancer.

V usage is TRBV10-2 and J usage is TRBJ1-6; D not certain. With 2 bases removed from V and 8 bases from J, the gap between germline ends came to 7 bases. CDR3 length equals 13 residues. CDR1 is WSHSY and CDR2 is SAAADI in the germline V gene. The CDR3 loop is CASSEAGDSPLHF. The CDR3 DNA is TGCGCCAGCAGTGAGGCCGGGGATTCACCCCTCCACTTT.

In this sample, this clone turned up once. The rearrangement joins TRBV5-4 to TRBJ1-2, with a possible D match to TRBD1 (6 bases). V gave up 4 bases and J gave up 2 bases, with 9 bases separating them. Germline-derived CDR1 and CDR2 are SGHNT and YYREEE (reference sequence). The CDR3 consists of 13 residues. The CDR3 DNA reads TGTGCCAGCAGCGCAGGACAGAACTATGGCTACACCTTC. This gives the protein CASSAGQNYGYTF.

The chain is built from TRBV19 and TRBJ1-6; D is unclear. Trimming stripped 4 bases from V and 4 bases from J, with 14 bases between. The CDR3 loop spans 16 amino acids. Germline V gene sequence: CDR1 LNHDA, CDR2 SQIVND (reference sequence). The chain's CDR3 is CASSTGRPGYNSPLHF. The CDR3, as DNA: TGTGCCAGTAGTACCGGTCGTCCGGGTTATAATTCACCCCTCCACTTT.

This chain connects TRBV19 to TRBJ2-3, with D unresolved. Germline V CDR1 and CDR2: LNHDA, SQIVND (reference sequence). V lost 7 bases and J 0 bases, leaving 11 bases between the germline ends. The CDR3 spans 14 residues. The chain's CDR3 is CASNEYASTDTQYF. The CDR3 DNA reads as TGTGCCAGTAATGAGTACGCTAGCACAGATACGCAGTATTTT.

This rearrangement joins TRBV5-5 to TRBJ1-2, with 10 bases matching TRBD1. Germline CDR1 is SGHKS and CDR2 is YYEKEE (reference sequence). V shed 5 bases, J shed 8 bases, and the junction held 9 bases outside the gene matches. This CDR3 region has 14 residues. This CDR3 reads CASSWGTGAAGYTF. CDR3 nucleotide sequence: TGTGCCAGCAGTTGGGGGACAGGGGCCGCCGGCTACACCTTC.

V usage is TRBV19 and J usage is TRBJ1-3; TRBD1 matches 8 bases. CDR1 LNHDA and CDR2 SQIVND come from the germline V gene (reference sequence). The CDR3 spans 17 residues. The V and J ends lost 5 bases and 1 base, in that order; junction bases with no gene match: 10. CDR3 coding DNA: TGTGCCAGTAGTCCTCGGACAGGGAAAGGGTCTGGAAACACCATATATTTT. It translates to CASSPRTGKGSGNTIYF.

The V and J genes are TRBV7-3 and TRBJ2-6; weak D call: TRBD1 (5 bases). V was pared by 0 bases and J by 2 bases, with 5 bases between. Germline values: CDR1 SGHTA, CDR2 FQGTGA. The CDR3 is made up of 15 amino acids. The CDR3 nucleotides are TGTGCCAGCAGCTTAACAGGGGCTGGGGCCAACGTCCTGACTTTC. Translated, it gives CASSLTGAGANVLTF.

This clone was seen only once. The chain carries TRBV3-1 (or the pseudogene TRBV3-2) and TRBJ1-4; TRBD1 might be the D (5 bases). CDR3 length: 16 amino acids. The germline V gene encodes CDR1 LGHDT and CDR2 YNNKEL (reference sequence). Trimming removed 4 bases at V and 5 bases at J, with 17 bases between. This CDR3 is CASSRRDGRVNEKLFF. CDR3 nucleotides: TGTGCCAGCAGCCGACGGGACGGAAGAGTAAATGAAAAACTGTTTTTT.

The chain employs TRBV7-2 and TRBJ1-2, with D unresolved. The CDR3 extends over 14 amino acids. Trimming cost V 1 base and J 3 bases, with 9 bases left between them. Germline loops: CDR1 SGHTA, CDR2 FQGNSA. The CDR3 sequence is CASSLGPGYYGYTF. The DNA for the CDR3 is TGTGCCAGCAGCTTAGGACCGGGTTACTATGGCTACACCTTC.

The chain couples TRBV27 to TRBJ1-5, with D perhaps TRBD1 (5 bases). V was clipped by 3 bases and J by 6 bases, with 15 bases between them. The CDR3 sequence is 15 residues long. Per germline, CDR1 MNHEY and CDR2 SMNVEV (reference sequence). The chain's CDR3 is CASSLGGRGSQPQHF. The CDR3 bases are TGTGCCAGCAGTTTGGGGGGACGGGGCAGTCAGCCCCAGCATTTT.

This chain uses TRBV2 with TRBJ2-5; 8 nucleotides match TRBD1. The germline gives CDR1 SNHLY, CDR2 FYNNEI. The CDR3 length is 17 residues. The trim removed 3 bases at V and 0 bases at J, leaving 9 bases unmatched. The CDR3 DNA follows: TGTGCCAGCAGTGAGGGTTGGACAGGGATGTACCAAGAGACCCAGTACTTC. Its translation: CASSEGWTGMYQETQYF. The variable domain in full, with the rest retrieved from reference TRBV2 and TRBJ2-5, is EPEVTQTPSHQVTQMGQEVILRCVPISNHLYFYWYRQILGQKVEFLVSFYNNEISEKSEIFDDQFSVERPDGSNFTLKIRSTKLEDSAMYFCASSEGWTGMYQETQYFGPGTRLLVL.

CDR3 residues: CASVRDGGETQYF. The CDR3 DNA follows: TGTGCCAGCGTCCGGGACGGAGGGGAGACCCAGTACTTC. V is TRBV7-2 and J is TRBJ2-5; tentative D call: TRBD2 (6 bases). V dropped 8 bases and J dropped 5 bases, with 15 bases sitting between them. Germline lookup yields CDR1 SGHTA and CDR2 FQGNSA. There are 13 residues in the CDR3. Looking up the rest from reference TRBV7-2 and TRBJ2-5 gives the full variable domain: GAGVSQSPSNKVTEKGKDVELRCDPISGHTALYWYRQSLGQGLEFLIYFQGNSAPDKSGLPSDRFSAERTGGSVSTLTIQRTQQEDSAVYLCASVRDGGETQYFGPGTRLLVL.

The sample holds one count of this clone. This chain connects TRBV20-1 to TRBJ1-1, with D tentatively TRBD1 (5 bases). Germline V gene sequence: CDR1 DFQATT, CDR2 SNEGSKA (reference sequence). V was pared by 4 bases and J by 7 bases, with 10 bases between. The CDR3 covers 11 residues. The CDR3 DNA reads as TGCAGTGCTATGGACGGGGGTGAAGCTTTCTTT. Protein product: CSAMDGGEAFF.

The chain uses TRBV7-2 and TRBJ2-1; 11 bases are shared with TRBD2. V lost 6 bases and J lost 8; bases outside the gene matches: 9. The germline CDR1 and CDR2 sequences are SGHTA and FQGNSA. The length of the CDR3 is 15 residues. CDR3 in amino acids: CASSLSGGAFDEQFF. Written as DNA, the CDR3 is TGTGCCAGCAGTCTTAGCGGGGGGGCCTTCGATGAGCAGTTCTTC.

This chain links TRBV11-3 with TRBJ2-3; 9 bases align to TRBD1. The CDR3 has 13 amino acids. Trimming removed 8 bases from V and 1 base from J; junction bases left unmatched: 1. CDR1 is SGHNT, CDR2 YENEEA, per germline. The CDR3 DNA follows: TGTGCCAGCCGACAGGGGGGCACAGATACGCAGTATTTT. Its protein is CASRQGGTDTQYF.

The chain has TRBV5-6 and TRBJ2-1, with 10 bases lining up with TRBD2. Germline CDR1 SGHDT, CDR2 YYEEEE. This CDR3 region has 17 residues. V lost 0 bases to trimming and J lost 3 bases; unmatched junction nucleotides: 6. CDR3 residues: CASSLGPASGGYNEQFF. The CDR3 bases are TGTGCCAGCAGCTTGGGCCCAGCTAGCGGGGGCTACAATGAGCAGTTCTTC.

The chain recombines TRBV7-9 with TRBJ1-1, with D perhaps TRBD1 (5 bases). The CDR3 spans 13 residues. CDR1 and CDR2 from the germline V gene are SEHNR and FQNEAQ (reference sequence). The V and J ends lost 5 bases and 8 bases respectively, with 15 bases between them. CDR3 amino acids: CASSPEGSPEAFF. CDR3 DNA sequence: TGTGCCAGCAGCCCCGAGGGGTCCCCAGAAGCTTTCTTT.

The rearrangement joins TRBV6-5 to TRBJ2-5; the match to TRBD1 covers 7 bases. Trimming cost V 0 bases and J 7 bases; bases outside gene matches: 8. The CDR3 consists of 15 residues. CDR1 and CDR2 from the germline V gene are MNHEY and SVGAGI. CDR3: CASSYSPTGTGTQYF. In nucleotides, the CDR3 is TGTGCCAGCAGTTACTCCCCGACAGGGACGGGGACCCAGTACTTC.

The chain joins TRBV7-8 to TRBJ1-4; TRBD1 is a possible D gene (5 bases). The germline gives CDR1 SGHVS, CDR2 FQNEAQ. CDR3 length equals 14 residues. V gave up 5 bases and J gave up 8 bases, with 15 bases separating them. DNA for the CDR3: TGTGCCAGCAGCCCGACAGCTTTCGGGGAAAAACTGTTTTTT. Translation gives CASSPTAFGEKLFF.

V is TRBV5-1 and J is TRBJ2-2, with D maybe TRBD2 (7 bases). The germline CDR1 and CDR2 sequences are SGHRS and YFSETQ. The CDR3 consists of 16 residues. Trimming took 4 bases from V and 4 from J, leaving 17 bases between them. The CDR3 loop is CASSTDSGRVTGELFF. CDR3 DNA: TGCGCCAGCAGCACGGACAGTGGGAGGGTCACCGGGGAGCTGTTTTTT.

This chain connects TRBV16 to TRBJ1-5; D might be TRBD1 (5 bases). CDR1 is KGHSY, CDR2 FQNENV, per germline. The CDR3 consists of 17 residues. Trimming removed 4 bases at V and 5 bases at J, with 21 bases between. CDR3 bases: TGTGCCAGCAGCCCTTCCTACGAGCGGGGGTCGGATCAGCCCCAGCATTTT. Its translation: CASSPSYERGSDQPQHF. The full variable domain, rest sourced from reference TRBV16 and TRBJ1-5, is GEEVAQTPKHLVRGEGQKAKLYCAPIKGHSYVFWYQQVLKNEFKFLISFQNENVFDETGMPKERFSAKCLPNSPCSLEIQATKLEDSAVYFCASSPSYERGSDQPQHFGDGTRLSIL.